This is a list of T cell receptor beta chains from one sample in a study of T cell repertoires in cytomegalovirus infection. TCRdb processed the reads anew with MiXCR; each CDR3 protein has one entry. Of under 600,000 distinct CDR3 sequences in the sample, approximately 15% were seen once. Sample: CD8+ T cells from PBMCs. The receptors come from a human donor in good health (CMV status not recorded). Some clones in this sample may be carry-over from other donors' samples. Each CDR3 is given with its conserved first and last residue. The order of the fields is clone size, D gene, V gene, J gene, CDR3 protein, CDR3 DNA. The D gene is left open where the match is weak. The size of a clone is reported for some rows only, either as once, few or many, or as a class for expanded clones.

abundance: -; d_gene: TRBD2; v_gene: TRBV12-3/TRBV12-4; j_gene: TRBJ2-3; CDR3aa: CASSFRLAASTDTQYF; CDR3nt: TGTGCCAGCAGTTTCCGACTAGCGGCTAGCACAGATACGCAGTATTTT
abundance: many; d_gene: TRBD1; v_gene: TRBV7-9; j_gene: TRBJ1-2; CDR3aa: CASSGQVYGYTF; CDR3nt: TGTGCCAGCAGCGGACAGGTCTATGGCTACACCTTC
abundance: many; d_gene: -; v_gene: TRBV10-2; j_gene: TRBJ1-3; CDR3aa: CASSELELLSGNTIYF; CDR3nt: TGCGCCAGCAGTGAGTTAGAACTGCTCTCTGGAAACACCATATATTTT
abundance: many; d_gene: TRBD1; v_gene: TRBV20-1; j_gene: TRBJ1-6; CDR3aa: CSARDLSGTDNSPLHF; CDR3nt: TGCAGTGCTAGAGATCTCTCCGGGACAGATAATTCACCCCTCCACTTT
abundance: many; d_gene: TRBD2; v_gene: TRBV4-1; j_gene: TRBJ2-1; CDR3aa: CASSPSLRLAGSYNEQFF; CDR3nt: TGCGCCAGCAGCCCCTCGCTCCGACTAGCGGGGAGCTACAATGAGCAGTTCTTC
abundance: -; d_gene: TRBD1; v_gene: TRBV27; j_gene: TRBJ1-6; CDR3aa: CASSINGGQAFSPLHF; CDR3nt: TGTGCCAGCAGTATTAATGGGGGACAGGCATTTTCACCCCTCCACTTT
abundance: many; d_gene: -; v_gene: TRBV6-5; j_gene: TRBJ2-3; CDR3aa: CASSLRAESAKDTQYF; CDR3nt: TGTGCCAGCAGTTTGAGGGCAGAGTCTGCAAAAGATACGCAGTATTTT
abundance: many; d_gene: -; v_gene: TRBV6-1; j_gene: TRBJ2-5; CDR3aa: CASSFGTRGETQYF; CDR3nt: TGTGCCAGCAGTTTCGGGACCAGGGGAGAGACCCAGTACTTC
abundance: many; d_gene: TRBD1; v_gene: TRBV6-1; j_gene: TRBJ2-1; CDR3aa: CASSWGQGVDEQFF; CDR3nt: TGTGCCAGCAGCTGGGGACAGGGGGTCGATGAGCAGTTCTTC
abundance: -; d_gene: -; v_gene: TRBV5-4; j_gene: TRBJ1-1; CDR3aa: CASSFNEIEAFF; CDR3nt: TGTGCCAGCAGCTTTAATGAGATTGAAGCTTTCTTT
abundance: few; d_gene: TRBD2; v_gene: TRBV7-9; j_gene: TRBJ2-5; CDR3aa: CALELAEETQYF; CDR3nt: TGCGCTCTCGAACTAGCGGAAGAGACCCAGTACTTC
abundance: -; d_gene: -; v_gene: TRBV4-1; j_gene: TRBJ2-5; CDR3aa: CASSPPGLVLETQYF; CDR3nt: TGCGCCAGCAGCCCACCGGGACTGGTCCTCGAGACCCAGTACTTC
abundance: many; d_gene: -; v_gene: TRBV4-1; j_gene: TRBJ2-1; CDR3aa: CASSQGRSDSRNEQFF; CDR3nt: TGCGCCAGCAGCCAAGGACGCTCGGATAGTAGGAATGAGCAGTTCTTC
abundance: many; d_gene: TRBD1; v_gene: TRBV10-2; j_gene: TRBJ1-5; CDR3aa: CASRGTGSNNQPQHF; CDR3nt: TGCGCCAGCAGAGGGACAGGGAGTAACAATCAGCCCCAGCATTTT
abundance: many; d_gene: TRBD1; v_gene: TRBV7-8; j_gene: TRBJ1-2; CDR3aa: CASSLEGQSDGYTF; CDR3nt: TGTGCCAGCAGCTTGGAGGGACAGTCGGATGGCTACACCTTC
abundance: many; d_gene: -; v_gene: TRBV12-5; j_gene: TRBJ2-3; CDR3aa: CASGLVILSHRANTDTQYF; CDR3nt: TGTGCTAGTGGTTTGGTTATTTTATCTCACAGGGCCAACACAGATACGCAGTATTTT
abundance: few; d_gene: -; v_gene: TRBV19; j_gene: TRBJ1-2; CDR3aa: CASSIDWTDYLYGYTF; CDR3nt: TGTGCCAGTAGTATTGACTGGACGGACTATCTATATGGCTACACCTTC
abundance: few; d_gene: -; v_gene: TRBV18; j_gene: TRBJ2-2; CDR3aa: CASSPSGTRMDTGELFF; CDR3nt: TGTGCCAGCTCACCATCAGGTACAAGGATGGACACCGGGGAGCTGTTTTTT
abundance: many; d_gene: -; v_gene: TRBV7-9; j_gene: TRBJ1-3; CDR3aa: CASSLEGGNTIYF; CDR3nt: TGTGCCAGCAGCCTCGAAGGCGGAAACACCATATATTTT
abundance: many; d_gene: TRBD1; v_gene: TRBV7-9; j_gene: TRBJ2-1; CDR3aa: CASSNRQGVQFF; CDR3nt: TGTGCCAGCAGCAACAGACAGGGAGTCCAGTTCTTC
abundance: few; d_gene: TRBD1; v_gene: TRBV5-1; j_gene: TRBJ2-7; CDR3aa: CASSLGQGLVSYEQYF; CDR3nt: TGCGCCAGCAGCTTGGGACAGGGTTTAGTCTCCTACGAGCAGTACTTC
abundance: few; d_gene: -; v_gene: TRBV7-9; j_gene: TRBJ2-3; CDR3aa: CASSSDSQHTDTQYF; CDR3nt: TGTGCCAGCAGCTCGGACTCGCAGCACACAGATACGCAGTATTTT
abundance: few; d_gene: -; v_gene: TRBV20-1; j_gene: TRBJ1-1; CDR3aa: CSAREMSTEAFF; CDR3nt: TGCAGTGCGAGAGAGATGAGCACTGAAGCTTTCTTT
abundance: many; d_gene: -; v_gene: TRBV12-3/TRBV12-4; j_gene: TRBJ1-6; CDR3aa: CASSLGGIIPLHF; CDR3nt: TGTGCCAGCAGTTTAGGGGGGATCATACCCCTCCACTTT
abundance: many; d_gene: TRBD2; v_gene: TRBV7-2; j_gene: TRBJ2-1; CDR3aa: CASSLSQPGLAGGPGYNEQFF; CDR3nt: TGTGCCAGCAGCTTAAGCCAGCCGGGACTAGCGGGGGGGCCGGGATACAATGAGCAGTTCTTC
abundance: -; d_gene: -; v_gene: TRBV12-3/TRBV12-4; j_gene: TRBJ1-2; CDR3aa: CASSLAPGRRYTF; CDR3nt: TGTGCCAGCAGTTTAGCTCCTGGTCGGCGCTACACCTTC
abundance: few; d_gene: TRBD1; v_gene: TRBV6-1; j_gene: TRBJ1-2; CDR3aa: CASSEAPLRDRENYGYTF; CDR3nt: TGTGCCAGCAGTGAGGCTCCACTCCGGGACAGGGAAAACTATGGCTACACCTTC
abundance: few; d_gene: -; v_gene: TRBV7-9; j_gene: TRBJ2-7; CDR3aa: CASIPPGTLEQYF; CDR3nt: TGTGCCAGCATCCCCCCCGGGACCCTAGAGCAGTACTTC
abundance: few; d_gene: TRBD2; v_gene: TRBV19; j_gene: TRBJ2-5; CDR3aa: CASSSPWTSGEQETQYF; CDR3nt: TGTGCCAGTAGTTCCCCGTGGACTAGCGGGGAGCAAGAGACCCAGTACTTC
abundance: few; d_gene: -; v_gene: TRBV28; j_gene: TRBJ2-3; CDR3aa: CASSPRLVDTQYF; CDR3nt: TGTGCCAGCAGCCCTAGACTGGTAGATACGCAGTATTTT
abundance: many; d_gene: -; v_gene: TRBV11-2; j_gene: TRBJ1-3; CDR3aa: CASSSDRWSSGNTIYF; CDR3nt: TGTGCCAGCAGCTCTGACCGTTGGAGCTCTGGAAACACCATATATTTT
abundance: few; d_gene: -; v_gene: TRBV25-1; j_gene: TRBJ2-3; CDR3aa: CASSSLEALHPTDTQYF; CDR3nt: TGTGCCAGCAGTTCCCTCGAGGCCCTACACCCCACAGATACGCAGTATTTT
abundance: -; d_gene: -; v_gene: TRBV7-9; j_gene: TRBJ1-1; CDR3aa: CASSTDSLEAFF; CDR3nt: TGTGCCAGCAGCACAGACAGCCTTGAAGCTTTCTTT
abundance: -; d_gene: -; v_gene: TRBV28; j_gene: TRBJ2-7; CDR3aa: CASSLGGDLQSYEQYF; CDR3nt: TGTGCCAGCAGTTTAGGAGGGGACTTACAATCCTACGAGCAGTACTTC
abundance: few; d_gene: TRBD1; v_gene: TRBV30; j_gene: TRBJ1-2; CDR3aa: CAWSTGGDYGYTF; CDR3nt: TGTGCCTGGAGTACAGGGGGCGACTATGGCTACACCTTC
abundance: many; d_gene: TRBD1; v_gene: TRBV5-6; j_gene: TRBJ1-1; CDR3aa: CASSLTQGWGTEAFF; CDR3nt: TGTGCCAGCAGCTTGACACAGGGGTGGGGCACTGAAGCTTTCTTT
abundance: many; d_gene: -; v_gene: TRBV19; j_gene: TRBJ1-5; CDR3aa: CASSSGARQSNQPQHF; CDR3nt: TGTGCCAGTAGTTCGGGGGCAAGACAGAGCAATCAGCCCCAGCATTTT
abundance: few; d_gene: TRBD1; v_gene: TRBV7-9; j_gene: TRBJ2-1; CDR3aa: CASSLGDKGASSYNEQFF; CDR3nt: TGTGCCAGCAGCTTAGGTGATAAGGGGGCGAGCTCCTACAATGAGCAGTTCTTC